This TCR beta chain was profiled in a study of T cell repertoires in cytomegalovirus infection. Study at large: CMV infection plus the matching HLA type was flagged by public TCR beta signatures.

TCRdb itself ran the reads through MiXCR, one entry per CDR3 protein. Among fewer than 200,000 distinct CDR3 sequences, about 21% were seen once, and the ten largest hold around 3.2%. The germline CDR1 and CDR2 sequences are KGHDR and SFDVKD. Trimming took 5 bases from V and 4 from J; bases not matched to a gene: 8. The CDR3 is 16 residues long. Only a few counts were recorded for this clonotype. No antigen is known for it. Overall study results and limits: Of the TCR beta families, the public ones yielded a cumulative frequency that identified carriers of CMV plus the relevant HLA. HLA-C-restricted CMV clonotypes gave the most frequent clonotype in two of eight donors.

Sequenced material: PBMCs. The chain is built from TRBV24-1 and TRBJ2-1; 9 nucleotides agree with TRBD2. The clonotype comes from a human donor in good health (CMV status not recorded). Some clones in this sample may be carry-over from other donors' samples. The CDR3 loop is CATSVLSTSGYNEQFF. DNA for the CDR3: TGTGCCACCAGTGTCCTCTCGACTAGCGGATACAATGAGCAGTTCTTC.